This is a list of T cell receptor beta chains from one sample in a study of technical replicates of blood from a handful of donors. This table comes from immunoSEQ multiplex PCR, and its TCRdb copy is limited to in-frame clones, with some not included. The sample has more than 95,000 clones, 95% seen once; the top ten hold more than 0.2%. Material for sequencing was T cells isolated from PBMCs. These receptors were collected from a human donor in good health. CDR3s include the opening cysteine and the closing phenylalanine or tryptophan. A D gene is named only where the DNA matches it firmly. The size field is filled for only some rows; it gives once, few, many or a size class.

CDR3 protein: CASSGGGAGETQYF
CDR3 DNA: TGCGCCAGCAGCGGCGGGGGGGCTGGAGAGACCCAGTACTTC
V gene: TRBV5-1
D gene: TRBD2
J gene: TRBJ2-5
clone size: .

CDR3 protein: CASSFGQGVIEKLFF
CDR3 DNA: TGTGCCAGCAGCTTTGGACAGGGTGTAATAGAAAAACTGTTTTTT
V gene: TRBV11-3
D gene: TRBD1
J gene: TRBJ1-4
clone size: .

CDR3 protein: CASSTIHRGNTGELFF
CDR3 DNA: TGTGCCAGCAGTACCATCCACAGGGGGAACACCGGGGAGCTGTTTTTT
V gene: TRBV27
D gene: TRBD1
J gene: TRBJ2-2
clone size: .

CDR3 protein: CASSQGDSPTYF
CDR3 DNA: TGCGCCAGCAGCCAAGGAGACAGCCCGACGTACTTC
V gene: TRBV4-1
D gene: .
J gene: TRBJ2-4
clone size: .

CDR3 protein: CASSPGDRGQGETQYF
CDR3 DNA: TGCGCCAGCAGCCCAGGGGACAGGGGGCAAGGAGAGACCCAGTACTTC
V gene: TRBV5-1
D gene: TRBD1
J gene: TRBJ2-5
clone size: .

CDR3 protein: CASSTESSYNSPLHF
CDR3 DNA: TGCGCCAGCAGCACAGAGAGCTCCTATAATTCACCCCTCCACTTT
V gene: TRBV4-1
D gene: .
J gene: TRBJ1-6
clone size: .

CDR3 protein: CASSDIAGGTEAFF
CDR3 DNA: TGTGCCAGTAGTGATATTGCAGGGGGCACTGAAGCTTTCTTT
V gene: TRBV19
D gene: TRBD1
J gene: TRBJ1-1
clone size: .

CDR3 protein: CASSLVLAGAGELFF
CDR3 DNA: TGCGCCAGCAGCTTGGTACTAGCGGGGGCCGGGGAGCTGTTTTTT
V gene: TRBV5-1
D gene: TRBD2
J gene: TRBJ2-2
clone size: .

CDR3 protein: CASTSSGGTEAFF
CDR3 DNA: TGTGCCAGCACCTCTAGTGGGGGGACTGAAGCTTTCTTT
V gene: TRBV7-9
D gene: .
J gene: TRBJ1-1
clone size: .

CDR3 protein: CASSYGQEQFF
CDR3 DNA: TGTGCCAGCAGTTACGGACAGGAGCAGTTCTTC
V gene: TRBV6-6
D gene: .
J gene: TRBJ2-1
clone size: .

CDR3 protein: CATFGQSNTEAFF
CDR3 DNA: TGTGCCACCTTCGGACAGTCGAACACTGAAGCTTTCTTT
V gene: TRBV19
D gene: .
J gene: TRBJ1-1
clone size: .

CDR3 protein: CASSLPRPLPRNYGYTF
CDR3 DNA: TGTGCCAGCAGTCTTCCTCGCCCTCTGCCTAGGAACTATGGCTACACCTTC
V gene: TRBV28
D gene: .
J gene: TRBJ1-2
clone size: once

CDR3 protein: CASTGRAVDNEQFF
CDR3 DNA: TGTGCCAGCACCGGGAGGGCCGTGGACAATGAGCAGTTCTTC
V gene: TRBV18
D gene: TRBD2
J gene: TRBJ2-1
clone size: once

CDR3 protein: CASSPRQGRDQPQHF
CDR3 DNA: TGTGCCAGTAGCCCCAGACAGGGGAGGGATCAGCCCCAGCATTTT
V gene: TRBV19
D gene: TRBD1
J gene: TRBJ1-5
clone size: .

CDR3 protein: CASSIGAGVTEAFF
CDR3 DNA: TGTGCCAGTAGTATAGGGGCAGGGGTCACTGAAGCTTTCTTT
V gene: TRBV19
D gene: .
J gene: TRBJ1-1
clone size: .

CDR3 protein: CASSLSRGSVDTQYF
CDR3 DNA: TGCGCCAGCAGCTTGAGCAGGGGCTCTGTAGATACGCAGTATTTT
V gene: TRBV5-1
D gene: .
J gene: TRBJ2-3
clone size: .